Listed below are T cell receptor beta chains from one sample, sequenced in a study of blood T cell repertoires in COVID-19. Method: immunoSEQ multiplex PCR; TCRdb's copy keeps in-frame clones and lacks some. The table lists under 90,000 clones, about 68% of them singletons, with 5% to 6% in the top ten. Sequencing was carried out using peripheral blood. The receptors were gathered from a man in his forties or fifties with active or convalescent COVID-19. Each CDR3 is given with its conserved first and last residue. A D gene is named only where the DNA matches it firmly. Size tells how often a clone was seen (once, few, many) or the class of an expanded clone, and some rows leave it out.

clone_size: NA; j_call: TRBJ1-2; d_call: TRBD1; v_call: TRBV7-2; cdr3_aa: CASSLQTGGAGGYTF; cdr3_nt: TGTGCCAGCAGCTTGCAGACAGGGGGCGCGGGGGGCTACACCTTC
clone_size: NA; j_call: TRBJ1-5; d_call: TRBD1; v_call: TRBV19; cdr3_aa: CASSSGQNSNQPQHF; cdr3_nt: TGTGCCAGTAGCTCGGGACAGAATAGCAATCAGCCCCAGCATTTT
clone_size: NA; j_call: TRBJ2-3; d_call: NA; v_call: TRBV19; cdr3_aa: CASNRQGNTDTQYF; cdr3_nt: TGTGCCAGTAATAGGCAGGGGAACACAGATACGCAGTATTTT
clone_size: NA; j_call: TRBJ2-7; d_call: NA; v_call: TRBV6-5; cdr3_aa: CASSLGPSYEQYF; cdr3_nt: TGTGCCAGCAGTCTGGGGCCGTCCTACGAGCAGTACTTC
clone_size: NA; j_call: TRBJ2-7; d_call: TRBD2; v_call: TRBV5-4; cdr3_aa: CASSYGLAGESYEQYF; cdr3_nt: TGTGCCAGCAGCTACGGACTAGCGGGGGAGTCCTACGAGCAGTACTTC
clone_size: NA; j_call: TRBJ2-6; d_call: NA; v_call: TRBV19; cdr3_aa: CASSAPPGHLSSGANVLTF; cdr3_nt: TGTGCCAGTAGTGCCCCTCCGGGACATTTGTCCTCTGGGGCCAACGTCCTGACTTTC
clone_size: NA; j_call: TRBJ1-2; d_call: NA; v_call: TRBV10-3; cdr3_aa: CAINRQSANGYTF; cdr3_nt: TGTGCCATCAATCGGCAGTCAGCGAATGGCTACACCTTC
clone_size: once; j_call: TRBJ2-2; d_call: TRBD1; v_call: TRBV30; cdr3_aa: CAWSQTGATGELFF; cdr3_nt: TGTGCCTGGAGTCAGACAGGGGCCACCGGGGAGCTGTTTTTT
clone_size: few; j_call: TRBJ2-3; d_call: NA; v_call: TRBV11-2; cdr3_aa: CASSPRRALYF; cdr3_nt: TGTGCCAGCAGCCCCCGGAGGGCTTTGTATTTT
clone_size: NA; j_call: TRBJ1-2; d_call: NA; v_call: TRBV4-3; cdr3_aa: CASSQDFRVNGYTF; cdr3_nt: TGCGCCAGCAGCCAAGATTTCAGGGTCAATGGCTACACCTTC
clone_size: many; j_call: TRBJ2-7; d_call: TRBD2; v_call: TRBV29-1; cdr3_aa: CSAGITGGDEQYF; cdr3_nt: TGCAGCGCTGGCATAACTGGGGGGGACGAGCAGTACTTC
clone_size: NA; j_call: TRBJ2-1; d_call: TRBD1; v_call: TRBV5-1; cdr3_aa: CASSRQQGSYNEQFF; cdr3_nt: TGCGCCAGCAGCCGACAACAGGGGTCCTACAATGAGCAGTTCTTC
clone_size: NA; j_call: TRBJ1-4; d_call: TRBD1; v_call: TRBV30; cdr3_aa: CAWKTGGANEKLFF; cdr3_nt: TGTGCCTGGAAAACAGGGGGGGCTAATGAAAAACTGTTTTTT
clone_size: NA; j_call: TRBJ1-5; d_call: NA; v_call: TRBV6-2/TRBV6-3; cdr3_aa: CASSSSGWGNQPQHF; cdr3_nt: TGTGCCAGCAGTTCCTCGGGCTGGGGCAATCAGCCCCAGCATTTT
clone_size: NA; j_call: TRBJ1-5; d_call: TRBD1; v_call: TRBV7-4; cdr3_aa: CASSLPPGQGNQPQHF; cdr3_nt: TGTGCCAGCAGCTTACCGCCGGGACAGGGCAATCAGCCCCAGCATTTT
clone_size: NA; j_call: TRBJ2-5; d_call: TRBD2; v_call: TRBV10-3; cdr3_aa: CATRGTGETQYF; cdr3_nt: TGTGCCACGCGGGGGACCGGGGAGACCCAGTACTTC
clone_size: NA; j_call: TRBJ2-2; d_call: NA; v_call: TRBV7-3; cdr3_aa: CASSLSGNTGELFF; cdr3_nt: TGTGCCAGCAGCTTATCCGGGAACACCGGGGAGCTGTTTTTT
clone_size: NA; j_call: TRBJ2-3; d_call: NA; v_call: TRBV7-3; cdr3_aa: CASSQGPTDTQYF; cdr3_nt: TGTGCCAGCAGCCAGGGCCCCACAGATACGCAGTATTTT
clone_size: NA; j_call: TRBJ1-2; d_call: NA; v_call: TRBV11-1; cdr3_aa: CASSSRGERSYTF; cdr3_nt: TGTGCCAGCAGCTCCAGGGGAGAGAGGAGCTACACCTTC
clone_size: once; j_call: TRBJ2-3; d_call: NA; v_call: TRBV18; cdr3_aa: CASSRPSGTQDTQYF; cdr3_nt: TGTGCCAGCTCACGCCCCTCCGGGACTCAAGATACGCAGTATTTT
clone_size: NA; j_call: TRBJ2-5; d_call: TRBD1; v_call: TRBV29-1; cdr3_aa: CSVVTGVLRETQYF; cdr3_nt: TGCAGCGTAGTGACAGGGGTCTTGCGGGAGACCCAGTACTTC
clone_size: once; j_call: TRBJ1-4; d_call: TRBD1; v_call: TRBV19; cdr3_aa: CASSSRDRTEKLFF; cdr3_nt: TGTGCCAGTAGTTCCCGGGACAGGACGGAAAAACTGTTTTTT
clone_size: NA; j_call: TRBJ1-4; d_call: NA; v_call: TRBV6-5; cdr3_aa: CATAGIGEKLFF; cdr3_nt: TGTGCCACTGCGGGTATTGGTGAAAAACTGTTTTTT
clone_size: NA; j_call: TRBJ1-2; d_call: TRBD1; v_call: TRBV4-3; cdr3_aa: CASSQEAGTGVAGGYTF; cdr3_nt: TGCGCCAGCAGCCAAGAAGCCGGGACAGGGGTGGCGGGTGGCTACACCTTC
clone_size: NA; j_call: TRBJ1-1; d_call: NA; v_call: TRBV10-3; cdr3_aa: CAISERTGWGNTEAFF; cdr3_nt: TGTGCCATCAGTGAGCGTACAGGGTGGGGGAACACTGAAGCTTTCTTT
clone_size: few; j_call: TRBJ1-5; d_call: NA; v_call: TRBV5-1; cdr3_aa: CASSTFPGSGQPQHF; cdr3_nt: TGCGCCAGCAGCACTTTCCCAGGGTCAGGGCAGCCCCAGCATTTT
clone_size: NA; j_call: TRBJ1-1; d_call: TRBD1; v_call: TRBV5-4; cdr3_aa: CASSFWTGANTEAFF; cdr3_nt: TGTGCCAGCAGCTTCTGGACAGGGGCGAACACTGAAGCTTTCTTT
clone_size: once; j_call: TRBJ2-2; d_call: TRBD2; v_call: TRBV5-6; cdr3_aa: CASSLGLAGGRELFF; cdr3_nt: TGTGCCAGCAGCTTAGGACTAGCGGGGGGCCGGGAGCTGTTTTTT
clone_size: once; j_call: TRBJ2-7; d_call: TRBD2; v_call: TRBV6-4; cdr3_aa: CASRAGSGGSYEQYF; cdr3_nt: TGTGCCAGCAGAGCAGGAAGCGGGGGATCCTACGAGCAGTACTTC
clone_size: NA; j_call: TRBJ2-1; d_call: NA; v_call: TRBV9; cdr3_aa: CASSASNEQFF; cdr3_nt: TGTGCCAGCAGCGCTTCGAATGAGCAGTTCTTC
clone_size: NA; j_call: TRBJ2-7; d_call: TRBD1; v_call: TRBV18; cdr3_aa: CASSAGTGLYEQYF; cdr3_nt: TGTGCCAGCTCAGCAGGGACAGGGCTCTACGAGCAGTACTTC
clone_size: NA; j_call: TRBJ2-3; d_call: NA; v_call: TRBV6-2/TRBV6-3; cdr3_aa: CASSYTQGRYTDTQYF; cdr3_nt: TGTGCCAGCAGTTACACCCAGGGGCGGTACACAGATACGCAGTATTTT
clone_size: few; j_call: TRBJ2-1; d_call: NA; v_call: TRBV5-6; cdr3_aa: CASSVRGRYNEQFF; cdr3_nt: TGTGCCAGCAGTGTCAGGGGGAGGTACAATGAGCAGTTCTTC
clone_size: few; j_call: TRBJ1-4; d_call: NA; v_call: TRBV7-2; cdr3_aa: CASSFAPREKLFF; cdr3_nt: TGTGCCAGCAGCTTTGCGCCCCGGGAAAAACTGTTTTTT
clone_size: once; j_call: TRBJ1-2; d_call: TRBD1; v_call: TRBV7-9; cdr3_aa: CASSSGQGVTGYTF; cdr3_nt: TGTGCCAGCAGCTCGGGACAGGGGGTAACGGGCTACACCTTC
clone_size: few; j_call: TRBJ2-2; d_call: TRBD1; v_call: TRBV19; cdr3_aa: CASSIAGTGANIGELFF; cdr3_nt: TGTGCCAGTAGTATAGCCGGGACAGGGGCTAATATCGGGGAGCTGTTTTTT
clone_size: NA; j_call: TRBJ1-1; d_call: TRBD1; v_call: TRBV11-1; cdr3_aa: CASSTDRLNTEAFF; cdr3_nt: TGTGCCAGCAGCACGGACAGGTTGAACACTGAAGCTTTCTTT
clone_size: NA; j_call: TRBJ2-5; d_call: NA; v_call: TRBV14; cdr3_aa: CASSRGDSRRRQETQYF; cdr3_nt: TGTGCCAGCAGCCGGGGGGACAGCCGCCGGCGACAAGAGACCCAGTACTTC
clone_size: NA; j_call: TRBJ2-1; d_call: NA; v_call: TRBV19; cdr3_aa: CASSILGDEQFF; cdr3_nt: TGTGCCAGTAGTATCCTGGGAGATGAGCAGTTCTTC
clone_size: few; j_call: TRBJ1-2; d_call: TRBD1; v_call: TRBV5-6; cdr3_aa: CASSSDRGYGYTF; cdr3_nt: TGTGCCAGCAGCAGCGACAGGGGTTATGGCTACACCTTC